This T cell receptor (beta chain) was identified in a study of T-cell reconstitution after alpha-beta-depleted transplantation in children. The CDR3 runs to 17 residues. V lost 0 bases to trimming and J lost 7 bases; unmatched junction nucleotides: 9. CDR1 and CDR2 (germline): SGHVS, FQNEAQ. Unique molecular identifiers featured in how the TCRbeta library was prepared. TCRdb itself ran the PCR reads through MiXCR, one entry per CDR3 protein. The sample holds a few hundred thousand distinct CDR3 sequences, approximately 10% seen once. The sample here was PBMCs from the stem cell graft donor, taken from the stem cell graft. This sequence originates from a human donor who donated a stem cell graft to a child with acute myeloid leukemia. This chain links TRBV7-8 with TRBJ1-5; TRBD1 matches at 10 bases. The CDR3, as DNA: TGTGCCAGCAGCTTAGCGAGAGGACAGGGGGTTCTCCAGCCCCAGCATTTT. It is translated as CASSLARGQGVLQPQHF.